Sequencing of this TCR beta chain was carried out in a study of T cell repertoires in cytomegalovirus infection. Whole-study context: Indications of both CMV infection and matching HLA type were provided by public TCR beta signatures. Study-level results: There were carriers of CMV plus the relevant HLA, and cumulative public TCR beta family frequency identified them. Clonotypes of TCR beta that were HLA-C-restricted and CMV-specific dominated the ex vivo response.

TCRdb re-derived calls from the reads in MiXCR, one entry per CDR3 protein. The sample lists around 200,000 distinct CDR3 sequences, 15% to 20% occurring once. This clonotype was seen many times. Its antigen is undetermined. The sequence derives from a human donor in good health (CMV status not recorded). Some clones in this sample may be carry-over from other donors' samples. Sequencing input: CD8+ T cells from PBMCs.

Here the CDR3 reads CASSPGWGQNTEAFF. Written as DNA, the CDR3 is TGTGCCAGCAGCCCAGGGTGGGGGCAGAACACTGAAGCTTTCTTT. V gene TRBV7-6 combines with J gene TRBJ1-1; tentatively, D is TRBD1 (6 bases). This CDR3 spans 15 amino acids. Trimming stripped 5 bases from V and 1 base from J, with 14 bases between. Germline CDR1 SGHVS, CDR2 FNYEAQ.